This TCR beta chain was identified in a study of T cell responses to AZD1222 COVID-19 vaccine. Findings and caveats of the study: At baseline, just 5 or 6 AZD1222 recipients tested seropositive. Along spike, vaccine-associated CD4 TCRs were found throughout, with dominance at 160-218 and 743-854. Spike-specific TCR depth and breadth grew after two AZD1222 doses. It should be noted that donors were predominantly white British and more often female, and clonal diversity was possibly underestimated.

V shed 5 bases, J shed 4 bases, and the junction held 4 bases outside the gene matches. This CDR3 contains 15 residues. Germline CDR1 SGHTA, CDR2 FQGTGA. The sample holds a few counts of this clone. Its target is unknown. Sequencing was performed with immunoSEQ multiplex PCR; in TCRdb, only in-frame clones are kept and a portion is missing. This sample has approximately 150,000 clones, with 70% to 90% found just once. The starting material was peripheral blood, obtained 28 days after the second dose of the MenACWY control vaccine. The sequence was obtained from an adult who received the MenACWY meningococcal vaccine as a control. The rearrangement uses TRBV7-3 and TRBJ2-5, with TRBD2 matching 13 bases. CDR3 bases: TGTGCCAGCAGCCAGGGACTAGCGGGAACAGAGACCCAGTACTTC. Translated, it gives CASSQGLAGTETQYF.